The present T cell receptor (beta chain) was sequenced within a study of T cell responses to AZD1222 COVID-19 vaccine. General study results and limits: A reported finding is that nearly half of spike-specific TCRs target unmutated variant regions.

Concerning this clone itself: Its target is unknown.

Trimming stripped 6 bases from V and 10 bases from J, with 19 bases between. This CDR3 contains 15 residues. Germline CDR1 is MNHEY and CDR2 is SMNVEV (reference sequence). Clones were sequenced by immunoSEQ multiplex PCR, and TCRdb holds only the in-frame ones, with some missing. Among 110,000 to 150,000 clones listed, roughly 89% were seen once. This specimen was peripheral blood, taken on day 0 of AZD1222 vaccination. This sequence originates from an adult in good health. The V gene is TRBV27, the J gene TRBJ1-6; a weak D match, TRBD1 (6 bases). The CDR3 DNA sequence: TGTGCCAGCAGACTGACCGGGGGCCCAGGGTCACCCCTCCACTTT. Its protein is CASRLTGGPGSPLHF.